This TCR beta chain is from a study of cytomegalovirus exposure and HLA in healthy donors. Notes on the study in general: The Asian-associated ancestry cluster reportedly had fewer N-insertions than the roughly 700-donor mean in a later analysis.

As concerns this clone: What it binds is unknown.

The PCR had 60 Vbeta and 13 Jbeta primers. Using immunoSEQ multiplex PCR, the repertoire was profiled, and TCRdb retains in-frame clones only, with some absent. Of more than 110,000 clones in the sample, 75% to 90% were seen once. The clonotype was recovered from a female donor in good health and CMV-seronegative. Specimen: PBMCs.

CDR3: CASSTTGLAGYNEQFF. For the CDR3, the DNA is TGTGCCAGTAGTACCACGGGACTAGCGGGTTACAATGAGCAGTTCTTC. J is TRBJ2-1 and V is TRBV19; 12 nucleotides align to TRBD2. Germline V CDR1 and CDR2: LNHDA, SQIVND (reference sequence). This CDR3 is 16 amino acids long. With V trimmed by 4 bases and J by 4 bases, 5 bases remained unmatched.